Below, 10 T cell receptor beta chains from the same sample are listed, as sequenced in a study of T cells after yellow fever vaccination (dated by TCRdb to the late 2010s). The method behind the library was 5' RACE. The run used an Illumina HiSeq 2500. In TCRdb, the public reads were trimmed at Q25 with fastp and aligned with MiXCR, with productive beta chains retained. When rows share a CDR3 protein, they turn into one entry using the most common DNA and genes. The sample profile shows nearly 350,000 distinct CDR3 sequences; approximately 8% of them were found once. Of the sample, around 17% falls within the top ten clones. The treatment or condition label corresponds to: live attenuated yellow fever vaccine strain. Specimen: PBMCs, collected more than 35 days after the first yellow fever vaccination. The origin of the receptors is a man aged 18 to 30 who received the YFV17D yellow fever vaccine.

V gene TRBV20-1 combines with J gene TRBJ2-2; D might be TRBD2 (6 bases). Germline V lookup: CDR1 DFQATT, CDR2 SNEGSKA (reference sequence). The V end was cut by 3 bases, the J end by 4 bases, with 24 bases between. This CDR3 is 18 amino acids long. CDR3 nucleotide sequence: TGCAGTGCTAGGGATTCCAGAAGACTACGGAGGGGCACCGGGGAGCTGTTTTTT. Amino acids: CSARDSRRLRRGTGELFF.

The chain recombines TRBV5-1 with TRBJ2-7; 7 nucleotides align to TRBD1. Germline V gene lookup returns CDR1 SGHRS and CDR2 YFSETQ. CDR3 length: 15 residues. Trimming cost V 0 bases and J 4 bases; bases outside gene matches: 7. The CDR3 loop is CASSLEAGGWYEQYF. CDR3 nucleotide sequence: TGCGCCAGCAGCTTGGAGGCAGGGGGTTGGTACGAGCAGTACTTC.

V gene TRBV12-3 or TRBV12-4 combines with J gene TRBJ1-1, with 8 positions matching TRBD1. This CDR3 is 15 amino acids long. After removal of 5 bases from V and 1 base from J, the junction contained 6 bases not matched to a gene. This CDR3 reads CASSTFGTGNTEAFF. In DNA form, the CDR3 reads TGTGCCAGCAGTACCTTCGGGACAGGGAACACTGAAGCTTTCTTT.

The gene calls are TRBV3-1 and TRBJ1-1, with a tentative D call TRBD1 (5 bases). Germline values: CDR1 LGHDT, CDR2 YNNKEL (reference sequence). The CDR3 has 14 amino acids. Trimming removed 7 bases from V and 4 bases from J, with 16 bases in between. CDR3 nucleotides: TGTGCCAGCACCCTGTGGGGGAAGGGCACTGAAGCTTTCTTT. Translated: CASTLWGKGTEAFF.

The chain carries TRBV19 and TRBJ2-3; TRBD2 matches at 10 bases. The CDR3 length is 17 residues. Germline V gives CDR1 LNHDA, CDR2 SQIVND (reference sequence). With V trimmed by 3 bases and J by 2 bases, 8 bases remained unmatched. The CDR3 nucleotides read TGTGCCAGTAGTATTGGTGCTAGCGGGGGACTCACAGATACGCAGTATTTT. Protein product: CASSIGASGGLTDTQYF. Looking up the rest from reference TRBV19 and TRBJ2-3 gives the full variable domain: DGGITQSPKYLFRKEGQNVTLSCEQNLNHDAMYWYRQDPGQGLRLIYYSQIVNDFQKGDIAEGYSVSREKKESFPLTVTSAQKNPTAFYLCASSIGASGGLTDTQYFGPGTRLTVL.

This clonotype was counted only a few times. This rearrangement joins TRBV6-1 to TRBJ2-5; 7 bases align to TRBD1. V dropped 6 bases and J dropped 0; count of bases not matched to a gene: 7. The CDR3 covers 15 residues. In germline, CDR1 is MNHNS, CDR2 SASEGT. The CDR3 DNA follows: TGTGCCAGCAGAAAGCTGACAGGGTACCAAGAGACCCAGTACTTC. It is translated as CASRKLTGYQETQYF.

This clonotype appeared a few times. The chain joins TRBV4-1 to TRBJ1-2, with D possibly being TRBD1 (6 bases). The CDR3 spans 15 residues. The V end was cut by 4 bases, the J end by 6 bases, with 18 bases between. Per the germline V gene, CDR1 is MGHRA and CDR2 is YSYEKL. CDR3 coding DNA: TGCGCCAGCAGCCCGCCAACCACAGGGACCCATGGCTACACCTTC. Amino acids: CASSPPTTGTHGYTF.

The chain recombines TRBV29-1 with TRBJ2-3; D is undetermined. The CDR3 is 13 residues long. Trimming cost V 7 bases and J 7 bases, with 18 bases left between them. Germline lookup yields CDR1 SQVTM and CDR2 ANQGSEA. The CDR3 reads CSATQIGRNTQYF. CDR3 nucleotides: TGCAGCGCCACCCAAATAGGCCGTAATACGCAGTATTTT.

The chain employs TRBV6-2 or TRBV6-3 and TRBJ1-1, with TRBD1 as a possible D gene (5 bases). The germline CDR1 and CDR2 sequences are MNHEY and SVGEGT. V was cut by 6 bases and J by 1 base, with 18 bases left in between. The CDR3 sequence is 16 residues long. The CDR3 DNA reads TGTGCCAGCAGGAATGGGACCCTCAGGAGGAACACTGAAGCTTTCTTT. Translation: CASRNGTLRRNTEAFF.

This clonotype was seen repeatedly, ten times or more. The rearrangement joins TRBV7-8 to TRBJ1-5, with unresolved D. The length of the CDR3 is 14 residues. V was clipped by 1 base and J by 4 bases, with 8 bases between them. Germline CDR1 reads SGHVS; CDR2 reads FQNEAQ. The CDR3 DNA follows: TGTGCCAGCAGCTTAGGCAGCCGTAATCAGCCCCAGCATTTT. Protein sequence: CASSLGSRNQPQHF.